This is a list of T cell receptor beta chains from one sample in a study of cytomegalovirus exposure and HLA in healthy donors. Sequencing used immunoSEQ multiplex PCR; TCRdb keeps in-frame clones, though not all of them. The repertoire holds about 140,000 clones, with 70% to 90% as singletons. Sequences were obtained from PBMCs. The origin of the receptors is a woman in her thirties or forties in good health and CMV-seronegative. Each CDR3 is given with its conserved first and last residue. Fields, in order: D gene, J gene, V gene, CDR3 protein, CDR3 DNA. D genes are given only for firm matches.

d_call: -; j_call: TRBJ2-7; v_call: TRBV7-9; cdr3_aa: CSSSLNGYEQYF; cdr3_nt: TGTTCCAGCAGCTTAAACGGTTACGAGCAGTACTTC
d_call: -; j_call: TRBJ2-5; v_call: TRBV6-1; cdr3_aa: CASSNSGAVQETQYF; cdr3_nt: TGTGCCAGCAGTAATAGCGGAGCCGTCCAAGAGACCCAGTACTTC
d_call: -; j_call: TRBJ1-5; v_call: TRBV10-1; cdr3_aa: CASSGPNQPQHF; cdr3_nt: TGCGCCAGCAGTGGGCCTAATCAGCCCCAGCATTTT
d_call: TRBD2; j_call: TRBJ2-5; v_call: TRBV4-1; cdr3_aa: CASSQAVVAGVQETQYF; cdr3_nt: TGCGCCAGCAGCCAAGCCGTGGTAGCGGGAGTTCAAGAGACCCAGTACTTC
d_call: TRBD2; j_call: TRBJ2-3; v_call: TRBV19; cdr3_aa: CASSSTSGSFTDTQYF; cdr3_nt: TGTGCCAGTAGTTCAACTAGCGGGAGTTTTACAGATACGCAGTATTTT
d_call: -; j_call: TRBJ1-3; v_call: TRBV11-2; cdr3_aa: CASSHSDSSGNTIYF; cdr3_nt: TGTGCCAGCAGCCACTCCGACAGCTCTGGAAACACCATATATTTT
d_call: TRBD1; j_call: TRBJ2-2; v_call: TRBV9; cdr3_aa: CASSVTGGRGYAGELFF; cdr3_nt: TGTGCCAGCAGCGTCACAGGGGGAAGGGGATACGCCGGGGAGCTGTTTTTT
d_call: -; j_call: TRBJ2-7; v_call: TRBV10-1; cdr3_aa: CASSGCGEVHEQYF; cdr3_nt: TGCGCCAGCAGCGGCTGCGGCGAGGTCCACGAGCAGTACTTC
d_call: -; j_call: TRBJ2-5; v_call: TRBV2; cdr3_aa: CASGGGGSLIYQETQYF; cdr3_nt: TGTGCCAGCGGGGGTGGGGGGTCCTTAATCTACCAAGAGACCCAGTACTTC
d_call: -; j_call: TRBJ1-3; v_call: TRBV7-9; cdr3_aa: CASSPTYSGNTIYF; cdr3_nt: TGTGCCAGCAGCCCGACATACTCTGGAAACACCATATATTTT
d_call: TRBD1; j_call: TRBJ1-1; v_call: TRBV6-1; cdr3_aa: CASREAGTAGTEAFF; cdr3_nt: TGTGCCAGCAGAGAAGCCGGGACAGCAGGCACTGAAGCTTTCTTT
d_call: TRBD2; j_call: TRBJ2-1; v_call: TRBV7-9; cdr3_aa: CASSGGGLIYNEQFF; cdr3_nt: TGTGCCAGCAGCGGGGGGGGACTAATCTACAATGAGCAGTTCTTC
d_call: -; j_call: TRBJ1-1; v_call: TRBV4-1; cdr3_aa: CASSQARQTNTEAFF; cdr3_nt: TGCGCCAGCAGCCAAGCGAGACAGACGAACACTGAAGCTTTCTTT
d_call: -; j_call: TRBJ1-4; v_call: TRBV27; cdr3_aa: CASSSTNEKLFF; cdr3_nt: TGTGCCAGCAGCTCAACTAATGAAAAACTGTTTTTT
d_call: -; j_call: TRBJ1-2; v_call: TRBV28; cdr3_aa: CASSPTPLSNYGYTF; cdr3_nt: TGTGCCAGCAGCCCGACTCCGCTAAGTAACTATGGCTACACCTTC
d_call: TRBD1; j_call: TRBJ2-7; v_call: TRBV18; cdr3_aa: CASSRETGAPSYEQYF; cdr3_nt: TGTGCCAGCTCACGAGAGACAGGGGCTCCCTCCTACGAGCAGTACTTC
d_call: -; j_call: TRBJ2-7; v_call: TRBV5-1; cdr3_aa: CASSLVAVAYEQYF; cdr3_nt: TGCGCCAGCAGCTTGGTCGCCGTAGCCTACGAGCAGTACTTC
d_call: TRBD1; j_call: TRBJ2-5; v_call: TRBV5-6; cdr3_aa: CASTKPGTGSVETQYF; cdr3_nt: TGTGCCAGTACCAAACCCGGGACAGGGAGTGTGGAGACCCAGTACTTC
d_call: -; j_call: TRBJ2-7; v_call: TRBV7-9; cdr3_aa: CSSSVSGSSRGEQYF; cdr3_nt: TGTTCCAGCAGCGTAAGTGGGAGCTCCCGCGGGGAGCAGTACTTC